This paragraph reports one T cell receptor beta chain. No antigen is known for it. CDR1 SGHRS and CDR2 YFSETQ come from the germline V gene. Trimming cost V 4 bases and J 7 bases; bases outside gene matches: 7. This CDR3 region has 14 residues. The entry originates in a study of cytomegalovirus exposure and HLA in healthy donors. General study results and limits: In vitro testing confirmed a few CMV-associated chains as specific for CMV antigens.

Method: immunoSEQ multiplex PCR; TCRdb's copy keeps in-frame clones and lacks some. Of 110,000 or so clones in the sample, about nine tenths are singletons; the top ten hold 4.4%. The sequenced sample was PBMCs. The TCR comes from a man aged 18-30 years in good health and CMV-seropositive. The V gene is TRBV5-1, the J gene TRBJ1-3, with TRBD1 matching 8 bases. As DNA, the CDR3 is TGCGCCAGCAGCCCCCCCGGACAGGGTAACACCATATATTTT. Protein product: CASSPPGQGNTIYF. The complete variable domain, with remaining parts taken from reference TRBV5-1 and TRBJ1-3, reads KAGVTQTPRYLIKTRGQQVTLSCSPISGHRSVSWYQQTPGQGLQFLFEYFSETQRNKGNFPGRFSGRQFSNSRSEMNVSTLELGDSALYLCASSPPGQGNTIYFGEGSWLTVV.